One and the same sample provided the 29 T cell receptor beta chains below, sequenced in a study of T cell responses to AZD1222 COVID-19 vaccine. Libraries were prepared by immunoSEQ multiplex PCR; TCRdb keeps only in-frame clonotypes and omits some of them. Seen here are about 200,000 clones, about 89% observed once, and the top ten hold 3% to 4%. Sequencing was performed on peripheral blood, taken 28 days after the second AZD1222 dose. The receptors come from an adult who received the AZD1222 COVID-19 vaccine.

The V and J genes are TRBV4-2 and TRBJ1-5; 8 positions match TRBD1. Germline assignment: CDR1 LGHNA and CDR2 YNFKEQ. The CDR3 has 17 residues. V trimming: 4 bases; J trimming: 3 bases; junction bases outside the gene matches: 11. Here the CDR3 DNA reads TGTGCCAGCAGCCCGGTCGGGACAGGACTCAACAATCAGCCCCAGCATTTT. Translation gives CASSPVGTGLNNQPQHF.

The chain employs TRBV7-6 and TRBJ2-3; no clear D gene. With 2 bases removed from V and 4 bases from J, the gap between germline ends came to 7 bases. Germline V lookup: CDR1 SGHVS, CDR2 FNYEAQ. This CDR3 spans 13 amino acids. The CDR3 nucleotides are TGTGCCAGCAGCTTATCCTTCGCAGATACGCAGTATTTT. It specifies CASSLSFADTQYF.

The chain carries TRBV5-1 and TRBJ2-7; 8 bases line up with TRBD1. V trimming: 4 bases; J trimming: 0 bases; junction bases outside the gene matches: 9. There are 16 residues in the CDR3. The V gene's germline CDR1 is SGHRS and CDR2 YFSETQ. CDR3 loop: CASSTTGTGISYEQYF. CDR3 DNA: TGCGCCAGCAGCACCACCGGGACAGGTATCTCCTACGAGCAGTACTTC.

This sequence joins TRBV28 and TRBJ2-7; D is possibly TRBD1 (5 bases). Germline CDR1 MDHEN, CDR2 SYDVKM. The CDR3 contains 17 residues. The germline V and J ends were trimmed by 6 bases and 0 bases, with 21 bases remaining between them. Here the CDR3 reads CASSGRGWTSPSYEQYF. CDR3 DNA: TGTGCCAGCAGCGGTAGGGGCTGGACCTCCCCCTCCTACGAGCAGTACTTC.

V is TRBV28 and J is TRBJ1-5, with a possible D match to TRBD1 (5 bases). V shed 6 bases and J shed 2 bases, with 14 bases lying between them. Germline CDR1 is MDHEN and CDR2 is SYDVKM. The CDR3 runs to 15 residues. The CDR3 is CASSPPGGGNQPQHF. The DNA of the CDR3 is TGTGCCAGCAGCCCTCCGGGGGGAGGCAATCAGCCCCAGCATTTT.

V gene TRBV2 combines with J gene TRBJ1-5; a weak D match, TRBD1 (5 bases). This CDR3 is 11 amino acids long. Germline CDR1 and CDR2: SNHLY and FYNNEI. V lost 4 bases to trimming and J lost 12 bases, with 10 bases between them. This CDR3 reads CASSAGVSQHF. CDR3 sequence (DNA): TGTGCCAGCAGTGCGGGGGTCAGCCAGCATTTT.

CDR3 in amino acids: CASSPNRGDYEQYF. CDR3 coding DNA: TGTGCCAGCTCACCCAACAGGGGGGATTACGAGCAGTACTTC. This chain joins TRBV18 and TRBJ2-7; 8 nucleotides line up with TRBD1. The germline CDR1 and CDR2 sequences are KGHSH and LQKENI. After removal of 3 bases from V and 4 bases from J, the junction contained 5 bases not matched to a gene. This CDR3 region has 14 residues.

This rearrangement joins TRBV5-5 to TRBJ2-3, with D possibly TRBD2 on 7 matching bases. V shed 2 bases and J shed 0 bases, with 13 bases lying between them. Germline V gene sequence: CDR1 SGHKS, CDR2 YYEKEE (reference sequence). This CDR3 region has 16 residues. CDR3 coding DNA: TGTGCCAGCAGCTTTGCGGGGGCCCCTAGCACAGATACGCAGTATTTT. Protein product: CASSFAGAPSTDTQYF.

The rearrangement joins TRBV11-2 to TRBJ1-5, with a weak D call TRBD1 (5 bases). The CDR3 sequence is 15 residues long. From germline, CDR1 is SGHAT and CDR2 FQNNGV. Deletions cut 3 bases from V and 0 bases from J, with 9 bases between. CDR3 protein: CASSFSQDSNQPQHF. CDR3 coding DNA: TGTGCCAGCAGCTTTTCACAGGATAGCAATCAGCCCCAGCATTTT.

The rearrangement joins TRBV6-1 to TRBJ2-3, with TRBD2 matching 9 bases. This CDR3 contains 13 residues. Germline V CDR1 and CDR2: MNHNS, SASEGT. Trimming removed 2 bases from V and 9 bases from J; junction bases left unmatched: 3. The CDR3: CASSELAGTTQYF. CDR3 nucleotide sequence: TGTGCCAGCAGTGAACTAGCGGGAACCACGCAGTATTTT.

The rearrangement links TRBV5-1 to TRBJ2-1; 9 bases align to TRBD1. Trimming removed 3 bases from V and 9 bases from J; junction bases left unmatched: 16. The CDR3 length is 17 residues. Germline V gives CDR1 SGHRS, CDR2 YFSETQ. The CDR3 loop reads CASSSNRGREVLGEQFF. The CDR3 DNA reads TGCGCCAGCAGCTCGAACAGGGGGCGCGAGGTATTAGGTGAGCAGTTCTTC.

The rearrangement links TRBV10-3 to TRBJ2-7; 10 positions match TRBD2. In germline, CDR1 is ENHRY, CDR2 SYGVKD. The CDR3 runs to 13 residues. The J segment lost 2 bases and the V segment lost 5 bases, leaving 0 bases of the junction unmatched. The CDR3 DNA is TGTGCCATCAGTCTAGCGGGAGCCTACGAGCAGTACTTC. It encodes CAISLAGAYEQYF.

V gene TRBV19 combines with J gene TRBJ2-1; D call uncertain. Germline V gene lookup returns CDR1 LNHDA and CDR2 SQIVND (reference sequence). The CDR3 runs to 12 residues. The V end was cut by 2 bases, the J end by 8 bases, with 7 bases between. The CDR3 loop reads CASSISDYEQFF. The CDR3, as DNA: TGTGCCAGTAGTATAAGCGACTATGAGCAGTTCTTC. The full variable domain, its missing parts supplied by reference TRBV19 and TRBJ2-1, is DGGITQSPKYLFRKEGQNVTLSCEQNLNHDAMYWYRQDPGQGLRLIYYSQIVNDFQKGDIAEGYSVSREKKESFPLTVTSAQKNPTAFYLCASSISDYEQFFGPGTRLTVL.

The CDR3: CASSFIRDTKRQETQYF. In DNA form, the CDR3 reads TGTGCCAGCAGCTTTATACGGGATACCAAAAGACAAGAGACCCAGTACTTC. The chain is built from TRBV7-9 and TRBJ2-5; a possible D gene is TRBD2 (5 bases). Germline CDR1 reads SEHNR; CDR2 reads FQNEAQ (reference sequence). This CDR3 comprises 17 residues. Trimming took 3 bases from V and 2 from J, leaving 19 bases between them.

The rearrangement uses TRBV18 and TRBJ2-5, with a weak D call TRBD2 (5 bases). V was trimmed by 5 bases and J by 1 base, leaving 8 bases between them. Germline assignment: CDR1 KGHSH and CDR2 LQKENI. The CDR3 runs 13 residues. In DNA, the CDR3 is TGTGCCAGCTCAGGGGAGTTCCAAGAGACCCAGTACTTC. It codes for CASSGEFQETQYF.

The chain is built from TRBV7-2 and TRBJ2-6; D uncertain. V was clipped by 5 bases and J by 7 bases, with 18 bases between them. Germline loops: CDR1 SGHTA, CDR2 FQGNSA. CDR3 length: 16 residues. CDR3 bases: TGTGCCAGCAGCCCATCCGTGGCCCATGGTGCCAACGTCCTGACTTTC. Its translation is CASSPSVAHGANVLTF.

Here the CDR3 DNA reads TGTGCCAGCAGTCCGACAGGGGGCAGAGGCAAAAACATTCAGTACTTC. Protein sequence: CASSPTGGRGKNIQYF. This chain links TRBV5-4 with TRBJ2-4; 10 bases match TRBD1. Germline V gene sequence: CDR1 SGHNT, CDR2 YYREEE (reference sequence). With V trimmed by 5 bases and J by 3 bases, 8 bases remained unmatched. The CDR3 runs 16 residues. Variable domain in full (rest from reference TRBV5-4 and TRBJ2-4): ETGVTQSPTHLIKTRGQQVTLRCSSQSGHNTVSWYQQALGQGPQFIFQYYREEENGRGNFPPRFSGLQFPNYSSELNVNALELDDSALYLCASSPTGGRGKNIQYFGAGTRLSVL.

This clone was counted a few times. This rearrangement joins TRBV7-3 to TRBJ2-1, with 9 bases identical to TRBD2. CDR1 is SGHTA and CDR2 is FQGTGA in the germline V gene. CDR3 length: 14 amino acids. The trim removed 5 bases at V and 9 bases at J, leaving 8 bases unmatched. CDR3 DNA sequence: TGTGCCAGCAGCATACGGGCTAGCGGGGCTGAGCAGTTCTTC. Translating it yields CASSIRASGAEQFF.

This clone was counted only a few times. CDR3 in DNA: TGTGCCAGCAGCTTCCCCGGCGGACAGGGCATCTATGGCTACACCTTC. Encoded protein: CASSFPGGQGIYGYTF. V gene TRBV7-2 combines with J gene TRBJ1-2; 8 nucleotides agree with TRBD1. The CDR3 contains 16 residues. V was clipped by 3 bases and J by 4 bases; unmatched bases: 10. Germline V gene data show CDR1 as SGHTA and CDR2 as FQGNSA.

The V call is TRBV18, the J call TRBJ1-1, with 8 bases lining up with TRBD1. This CDR3 is 16 amino acids long. Germline V gene lookup returns CDR1 KGHSH and CDR2 LQKENI. V shed 2 bases, J shed 5 bases, and the junction held 10 bases outside the gene matches. The CDR3 nucleotides are TGTGCCAGCTCACCATCGAGAGGACAGGGAGGGACTGAAGCTTTCTTT. It yields the protein CASSPSRGQGGTEAFF.

The DNA for the CDR3 is TGTGCCACTGAGACAGGGAGCTCCTACGAGCAGTACTTC. This codes for CATETGSSYEQYF. The gene calls are TRBV28 and TRBJ2-7; 7 bases are a match to TRBD1. Losses at the gene ends were 10 bases for V and 0 bases for J; bases not matched to a gene: 6. The CDR3 is 13 residues long. The V gene's germline CDR1 is MDHEN and CDR2 SYDVKM.

The table lists this clone with a few counts. V and J are TRBV28 and TRBJ1-5; D is uncertain. V was clipped by 6 bases and J by 0 bases, with 3 bases between them. CDR3 length: 12 residues. From germline, CDR1 is MDHEN and CDR2 SYDVKM. The CDR3 loop is CASRVSNQPQHF. The DNA for the CDR3 is TGTGCCAGCAGGGTTAGCAATCAGCCCCAGCATTTT.

The chain has TRBV10-3 and TRBJ1-2, with TRBD1 matching over 11 bases. The germline gives CDR1 ENHRY, CDR2 SYGVKD. V was pared by 9 bases and J by 6 bases, with 3 bases of the junction left unmatched. The CDR3 consists of 12 residues. The DNA of the CDR3 is TGTGCCATTGGACAGGGGGCACATGGCTACACCTTC. It translates to CAIGQGAHGYTF.

The chain couples TRBV7-8 to TRBJ1-2; no firm D call. Germline V gene data show CDR1 as SGHVS and CDR2 as FQNEAQ. The CDR3 extends over 15 amino acids. V was pared by 4 bases and J by 2 bases, with 14 bases between. In DNA, the CDR3 is TGTGCCAGCAGCTCAAGACATTATATGAACTATGGCTACACCTTC. Protein sequence: CASSSRHYMNYGYTF.

V is TRBV27 and J is TRBJ2-7, with D maybe TRBD2 (7 bases). V lost 3 bases, J lost 2 bases, and 14 bases lay in between. Germline CDR1 reads MNHEY; CDR2 reads SMNVEV (reference sequence). The CDR3 loop spans 15 amino acids. DNA for the CDR3: TGTGCCAGCAGTTTGAGGGGGGGCTTCGCCTACGAGCAGTACTTC. Its protein is CASSLRGGFAYEQYF.

CDR3 nucleotide sequence: TGTGCCAGCAGCTCCGGACAGGGTGAAAATCAGCCCCAGCATTTT. Translated: CASSSGQGENQPQHF. The chain joins TRBV7-2 to TRBJ1-5, with 8 bases identical to TRBD1. This CDR3 has 15 residues. The germline CDR1 and CDR2 sequences are SGHTA and FQGNSA. J lost 4 bases, V lost 4 bases, and 6 bases had no gene match. The whole variable domain, remainder taken from reference TRBV7-2 and TRBJ1-5, is GAGVSQSPSNKVTEKGKDVELRCDPISGHTALYWYRQSLGQGLEFLIYFQGNSAPDKSGLPSDRFSAERTGGSVSTLTIQRTQQEDSAVYLCASSSGQGENQPQHFGDGTRLSIL.

The chain combines TRBV29-1 with TRBJ1-1; D call uncertain. With 3 bases removed from V and 1 base from J, the gap between germline ends came to 3 bases. This CDR3 is built from 11 residues. Germline-derived CDR1 and CDR2 are SQVTM and ANQGSEA. The CDR3 here is CSVEGNTEAFF. CDR3 DNA sequence: TGCAGCGTTGAGGGGAACACTGAAGCTTTCTTT.

In DNA, the CDR3 is TGTGCCAGCAGTTATGGGGCTGAAGCTTTCTTT. It translates to CASSYGAEAFF. The rearrangement uses TRBV6-2 or TRBV6-3 and TRBJ1-1; no definite D call. The CDR3 spans 11 residues. The ends were cut back, 3 bases at V and 6 bases at J, with 5 bases in the middle. Germline CDR1 reads MNHEY; CDR2 reads SVGEGT.

The rearrangement joins TRBV5-1 to TRBJ1-5, with 12 nucleotides matching TRBD1. V dropped 4 bases and J dropped 7; count of bases not matched to a gene: 6. Germline CDR1 and CDR2: SGHRS and YFSETQ. The CDR3 sequence is 15 residues long. In DNA form, the CDR3 reads TGCGCCAGCAGCATCGGGGACAGGGGGCAACAGCCCCAGCATTTT. Amino acid sequence: CASSIGDRGQQPQHF. The full variable domain, with the rest looked up from reference TRBV5-1 and TRBJ1-5, is KAGVTQTPRYLIKTRGQQVTLSCSPISGHRSVSWYQQTPGQGLQFLFEYFSETQRNKGNFPGRFSGRQFSNSRSEMNVSTLELGDSALYLCASSIGDRGQQPQHFGDGTRLSIL.